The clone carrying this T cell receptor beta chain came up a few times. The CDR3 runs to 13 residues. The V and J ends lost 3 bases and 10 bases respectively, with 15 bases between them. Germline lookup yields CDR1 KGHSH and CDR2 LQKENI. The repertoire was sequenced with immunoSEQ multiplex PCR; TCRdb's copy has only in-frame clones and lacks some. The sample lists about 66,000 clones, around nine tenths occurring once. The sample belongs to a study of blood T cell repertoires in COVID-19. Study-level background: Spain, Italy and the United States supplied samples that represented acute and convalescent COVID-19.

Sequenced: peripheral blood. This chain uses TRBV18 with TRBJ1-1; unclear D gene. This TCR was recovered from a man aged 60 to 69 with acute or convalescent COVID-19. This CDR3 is CASSPPSAFGAFF. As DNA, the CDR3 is TGTGCCAGCTCACCCCCCTCCGCCTTCGGAGCTTTCTTT.